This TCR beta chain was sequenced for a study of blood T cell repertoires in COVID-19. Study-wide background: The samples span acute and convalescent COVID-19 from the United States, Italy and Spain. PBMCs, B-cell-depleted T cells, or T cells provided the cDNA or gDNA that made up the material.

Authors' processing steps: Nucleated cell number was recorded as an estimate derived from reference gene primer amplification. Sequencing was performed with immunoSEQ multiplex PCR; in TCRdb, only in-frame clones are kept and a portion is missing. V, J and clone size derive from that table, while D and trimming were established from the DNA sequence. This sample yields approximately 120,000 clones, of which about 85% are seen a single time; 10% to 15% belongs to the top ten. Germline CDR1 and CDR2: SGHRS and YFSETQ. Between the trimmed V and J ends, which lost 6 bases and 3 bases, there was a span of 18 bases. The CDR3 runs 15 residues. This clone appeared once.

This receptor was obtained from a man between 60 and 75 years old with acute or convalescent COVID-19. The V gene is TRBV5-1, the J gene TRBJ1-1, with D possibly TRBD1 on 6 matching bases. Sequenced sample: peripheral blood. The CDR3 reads CASTEPTGQHTEAFF. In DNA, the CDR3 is TGCGCCAGCACTGAACCCACTGGACAGCACACTGAAGCTTTCTTT.